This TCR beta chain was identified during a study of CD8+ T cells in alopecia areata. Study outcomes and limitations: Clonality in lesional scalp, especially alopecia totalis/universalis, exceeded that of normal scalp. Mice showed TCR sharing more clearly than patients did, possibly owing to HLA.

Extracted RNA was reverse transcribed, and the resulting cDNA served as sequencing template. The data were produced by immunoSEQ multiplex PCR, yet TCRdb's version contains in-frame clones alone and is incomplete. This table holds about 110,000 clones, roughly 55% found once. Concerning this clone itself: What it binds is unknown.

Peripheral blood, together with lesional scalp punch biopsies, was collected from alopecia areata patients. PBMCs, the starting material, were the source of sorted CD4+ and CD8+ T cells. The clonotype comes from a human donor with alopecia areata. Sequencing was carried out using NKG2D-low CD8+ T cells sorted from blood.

The CDR3 region is CATSAPGPQHF. The CDR3 DNA reads TGTGCCACCAGCGCCCCCGGGCCCCAGCATTTT. V and J are TRBV15 and TRBJ1-5; no clear D gene. CDR1 is LNHNV, CDR2 YYDKDF, per germline (reference sequence). V dropped 5 bases and J dropped 9 bases, with 8 bases sitting between them. CDR3 size: 11 residues.